This T cell receptor (beta chain) was identified in a study of control samples from healthy donors and cancer patients. With regard to this clone: Distinct nucleotide sequences in the sample also encode this CDR3.

CDR3 length equals 17 residues. V gave up 1 base and J gave up 2 bases; unmatched junction bases: 5. Looked up from germline, CDR1 is LGHDT and CDR2 is YNNKEL (reference sequence). Produced via immunoSEQ multiplex PCR; TCRdb's table is partial and in-frame only. The data contain about 130,000 clones, roughly 90% of them singletons. The specimen sequenced was blood. V gene TRBV3-1 (or the pseudogene TRBV3-2) combines with J gene TRBJ2-1, with 10 bases aligning to TRBD2. This receptor was obtained from a man aged 50-60 years in good health. The CDR3 loop reads CASSQGTSGGAYNEQFF. The CDR3, as DNA: TGTGCCAGCAGCCAAGGTACAAGCGGGGGGGCCTACAATGAGCAGTTCTTC.